A selection of T cell receptor beta chains follows, all from one sample in a study of blood T cell repertoires in COVID-19. Assay used: immunoSEQ multiplex PCR; TCRdb lists only in-frame clones, some missing. The profile shows about 250,000 clones, around nine tenths of them singletons. Sequencing was carried out using peripheral blood. Receptors originate from an older woman who had recovered from COVID-19. CDR3s include the opening cysteine and the closing phenylalanine or tryptophan. D genes are given only for firm matches. Size is omitted from some rows. Given values are once, few, many or a class for expanded clones.

size: few; J: TRBJ2-3; V: TRBV11-3; D: -; CDR3: CASSLDSGNTDTQYF; DNA: TGTGCCAGCAGCTTGGACAGTGGGAACACAGATACGCAGTATTTT
size: -; J: TRBJ1-2; V: TRBV18; D: TRBD1; CDR3: CASQLGTGSFGYTF; DNA: TGTGCCAGCCAACTCGGGACAGGGTCGTTTGGCTACACCTTC
size: -; J: TRBJ1-1; V: TRBV7-3; D: -; CDR3: CASSTGNTEAFF; DNA: TGTGCCAGCAGCACTGGGAACACTGAAGCTTTCTTT
size: -; J: TRBJ2-7; V: TRBV7-9; D: TRBD1; CDR3: CASSSPPGTGSFYEQYF; DNA: TGTGCCAGCAGTTCACCCCCCGGGACAGGGTCTTTCTACGAGCAGTACTTC
size: -; J: TRBJ1-1; V: TRBV5-1; D: -; CDR3: CASTPGPQGMNTEAFF; DNA: TGCGCCAGCACCCCGGGACCCCAGGGGATGAACACTGAAGCTTTCTTT
size: -; J: TRBJ2-1; V: TRBV14; D: -; CDR3: CASSQVLVYEQFF; DNA: TGTGCCAGCAGCCAAGTCCTCGTGTATGAGCAGTTCTTC
size: once; J: TRBJ2-1; V: TRBV9; D: -; CDR3: CASSVEFRLGRNEQFF; DNA: TGTGCCAGCAGCGTAGAGTTTCGGCTGGGGAGGAATGAGCAGTTCTTC
size: -; J: TRBJ1-2; V: TRBV12-3/TRBV12-4; D: -; CDR3: CASTSTTNYGYTF; DNA: TGTGCCAGCACCTCCACAACGAACTATGGCTACACCTTC
size: -; J: TRBJ2-7; V: TRBV7-9; D: TRBD2; CDR3: CASSYQAGVSYEQYF; DNA: TGTGCCAGCAGCTACCAAGCGGGGGTGTCGTACGAGCAGTACTTC
size: -; J: TRBJ2-1; V: TRBV7-2; D: TRBD2; CDR3: CASSFRTGGAYNEQFF; DNA: TGTGCCAGCAGCTTCCGGACCGGGGGGGCCTACAATGAGCAGTTCTTC
size: -; J: TRBJ2-3; V: TRBV9; D: -; CDR3: CASSSPRGGVGTDTQYF; DNA: TGTGCCAGCAGCTCCCCCCGAGGGGGGGTCGGCACAGATACGCAGTATTTT
size: -; J: TRBJ1-5; V: TRBV27; D: TRBD1; CDR3: CASSPFDRGYQPQHF; DNA: TGTGCCAGCAGTCCCTTTGACAGGGGATATCAGCCCCAGCATTTT
size: -; J: TRBJ2-5; V: TRBV5-8; D: TRBD1; CDR3: CASSSTFGQGGETQYF; DNA: TGTGCCAGCAGCTCTACATTTGGACAGGGCGGAGAGACCCAGTACTTC
size: -; J: TRBJ2-3; V: TRBV6-2/TRBV6-3; D: TRBD1; CDR3: CASCWDRGTDTQYF; DNA: TGTGCCAGCTGTTGGGACAGGGGTACAGATACGCAGTATTTT
size: -; J: TRBJ1-1; V: TRBV6-4; D: -; CDR3: CASRQIGGRDTEAFF; DNA: TGTGCCAGCAGACAGATTGGGGGCAGAGACACTGAAGCTTTCTTT
size: -; J: TRBJ2-7; V: TRBV7-9; D: TRBD1; CDR3: CASSRQTGGGDEQYF; DNA: TGTGCCAGCAGCCGACAGACAGGGGGAGGGGACGAGCAGTACTTC
size: -; J: TRBJ1-5; V: TRBV2; D: -; CDR3: CASSVGTTSRPQHF; DNA: TGTGCCAGCAGTGTTGGGACAACTTCGAGGCCCCAGCATTTT
size: -; J: TRBJ1-4; V: TRBV11-2; D: -; CDR3: CASSLRATNEKLFF; DNA: TGTGCCAGCAGCTTAAGAGCAACTAATGAAAAACTGTTTTTT
size: -; J: TRBJ2-1; V: TRBV7-2; D: TRBD1; CDR3: CASSLVGTGGNNEQFF; DNA: TGTGCCAGCAGCTTAGTAGGGACAGGGGGCAACAATGAGCAGTTCTTC
size: -; J: TRBJ2-1; V: TRBV14; D: -; CDR3: CASSRWSEGGEQFF; DNA: TGTGCCAGCAGCCGATGGAGCGAAGGGGGTGAGCAGTTCTTC
size: -; J: TRBJ1-2; V: TRBV6-4; D: -; CDR3: CASSDSPGINYGYTF; DNA: TGTGCCAGCAGTGACTCTCCAGGGATTAACTATGGCTACACCTTC
size: -; J: TRBJ2-3; V: TRBV7-3; D: -; CDR3: CASSLIGDTQYF; DNA: TGTGCCAGCAGCTTAATCGGGGATACGCAGTATTTT
size: -; J: TRBJ1-1; V: TRBV5-1; D: -; CDR3: CASSLVFGGDTEAFF; DNA: TGCGCCAGCAGCTTGGTGTTCGGCGGTGACACTGAAGCTTTCTTT
size: -; J: TRBJ1-1; V: TRBV18; D: -; CDR3: CASSPVIVKSEAFF; DNA: TGTGCCAGCTCACCAGTTATAGTAAAATCTGAAGCTTTCTTT